A single sample is the source of the 9 T cell receptor beta chains below, sequenced in a study of blood T cell repertoires in COVID-19. TCRdb keeps only in-frame clones here, not all; method: immunoSEQ multiplex PCR. The repertoire consists of 150,000 to 200,000 clones, with around 83% occurring once and the leading ten covering roughly 8%. Sequencing used peripheral blood. These receptors were taken from an older woman with acute or convalescent COVID-19.

The V and J genes are TRBV7-3 and TRBJ2-2; 7 bases agree with TRBD1. CDR1 and CDR2 from the germline V gene are SGHTA and FQGTGA. The CDR3 sequence is 15 residues long. The V gene end was trimmed by 5 bases and the J gene end by 7 bases; junction bases not matched to a gene: 10. The CDR3 bases are TGTGCCAGCAGCCCGGACAGGCTGAGGGACGGGGAGCTGTTTTTT. Translated, it gives CASSPDRLRDGELFF.

V is TRBV18 and J is TRBJ2-1; 8 bases align to TRBD1. The CDR3 is made up of 15 amino acids. Germline V gene data show CDR1 as KGHSH and CDR2 as LQKENI. V dropped 3 bases and J dropped 9; count of bases not matched to a gene: 10. The CDR3 loop reads CASSPVPQGATEQFF. CDR3 DNA: TGTGCCAGCTCACCTGTCCCCCAGGGGGCGACTGAGCAGTTCTTC.

V gene TRBV5-1 combines with J gene TRBJ2-2, with 8 bases aligning to TRBD1. Germline loops: CDR1 SGHRS, CDR2 YFSETQ. This CDR3 comprises 15 residues. Germline trimming cut 0 bases from V and 3 bases from J; bases unmatched to any gene: 1. The CDR3 DNA reads as TGCGCCAGCAGCTTGGGGGACAGGCACACCGGGGAGCTGTTTTTT. Its translation is CASSLGDRHTGELFF.

The V gene is TRBV2, the J gene TRBJ1-1, with D perhaps matching TRBD1 (5 bases). This CDR3 has 16 residues. Trimming stripped 4 bases from V and 0 bases from J, with 15 bases between. From germline, CDR1 is SNHLY and CDR2 FYNNEI. The CDR3 here is CASSGKRGGMNTEAFF. The CDR3 bases are TGTGCCAGCAGTGGGAAGAGGGGAGGCATGAACACTGAAGCTTTCTTT.

V is TRBV30 and J is TRBJ2-5, with 7 bases fitting TRBD1. The CDR3 length is 15 residues. The junction had 11 bases not matched to a gene; V was cut back by 7 bases and J by 0 bases. Per germline, CDR1 GTSNPN and CDR2 SVGIG (reference sequence). The CDR3: CAFRFTGAYQETQYF. The CDR3 DNA is TGTGCCTTTCGGTTTACAGGGGCGTACCAAGAGACCCAGTACTTC.

The V gene is TRBV27, the J gene TRBJ1-3; D not certain. V was cut by 3 bases and J by 0 bases, with 6 bases left in between. The CDR3 contains 14 residues. Looked up from germline, CDR1 is MNHEY and CDR2 is SMNVEV (reference sequence). Written as DNA, the CDR3 is TGTGCCAGCAGTTTGACAAACTCTGGAAACACCATATATTTT. Protein product: CASSLTNSGNTIYF.

The gene calls are TRBV30 and TRBJ2-7; D unresolved. From germline, CDR1 is GTSNPN and CDR2 SVGIG (reference sequence). V was shortened by 5 bases and J by 3 bases, with 11 bases between the two germline ends. There are 12 residues in the CDR3. CDR3 nucleotides: TGTGCCTGGGGAGTTCTAAGCTACGAGCAGTACTTC. Translated: CAWGVLSYEQYF.

This rearrangement joins TRBV7-2 to TRBJ2-1; 7 bases fit TRBD2. The CDR3 is 15 amino acids. Trimming took 0 bases from V and 8 from J; bases not matched to a gene: 7. Germline V gene lookup returns CDR1 SGHTA and CDR2 FQGNSA. CDR3 DNA: TGTGCCAGCAGCTTAGCGGGAGGGCCCATCTATGAGCAGTTCTTC. This codes for CASSLAGGPIYEQFF.

V usage is TRBV7-2 and J usage is TRBJ2-5; D may be TRBD2 (5 bases). V was pared by 3 bases and J by 1 base, with 15 bases between. The germline gives CDR1 SGHTA, CDR2 FQGNSA. The CDR3 consists of 16 residues. CDR3 in amino acids: CASSFRERILQETQYF. CDR3 DNA: TGTGCCAGCAGCTTTAGGGAGCGGATCCTCCAAGAGACCCAGTACTTC.